A single sample gave rise to the 27 T cell receptor beta chains below, sequenced in a study of T cells in Graves' hyperthyroidism and ophthalmopathy. The TCR beta CDR3 regions underwent amplification using RNA transcripts as the source. First-round RT-PCR targeting the TCR CDR3 was performed with the HTBI primer set. Using its own MiXCR run on the multiplex PCR reads, TCRdb lists one record per CDR3 protein. This table has around 280,000 distinct CDR3 sequences, 13% appearing once. Sequencing input: blood. All receptors derive from a woman in her thirties with Graves' hyperthyroidism that later progressed to Graves' ophthalmopathy.

Points on this clonotype: The junction does not match germline at one end; this may be a read error. The chain has TRBV20-1 and TRBJ2-2; D possibly corresponds to TRBD1 (6 bases). This CDR3 has 14 residues. In germline, CDR1 is DFQATT, CDR2 SNEGSKA (reference sequence). This chain's CDR3 is CSARDGTNTGELSF. Here the CDR3 DNA reads TGCAGTGCTAGAGACGGGACAAACACCGGGGAGCTGTCTTTT.

The V gene is TRBV5-6, the J gene TRBJ2-1; TRBD2 agrees at 12 bases. CDR1 is SGHDT, CDR2 YYEEEE, per germline. The CDR3 covers 16 residues. Trimming at V came to 2 bases and at J to 8 bases, leaving 8 bases not matched to a gene. CDR3 DNA: TGTGCCAGCAGCTTAAGGACTAGCGGGACCCCCTATGAGCAGTTCTTC. Protein sequence: CASSLRTSGTPYEQFF.

Worth noting for this clonotype: A much bigger clone sits one base away, suggesting this may be a read error. The rearrangement uses TRBV12-3 or TRBV12-4 and TRBJ1-3, with D possibly matching TRBD1 (6 bases). The length of the CDR3 is 18 residues. The CDR3 reads CAGSLPPEGEVGGNTIYF. CDR3 in DNA: TGTGCCGGCAGTTTGCCCCCCGAGGGGGAAGTCGGTGGAAACACCATATATTTT.

This clonotype was seen many times. The chain links TRBV5-8 to TRBJ1-2; D gene unclear. CDR3 length: 14 residues. CDR1 is SGHTS and CDR2 is YDEGEE in the germline V gene. Trimming left V 2 bases short and J 1 base short, with 9 bases between. This CDR3 reads CASSFPGDNYGYTF. The CDR3 coding sequence is TGTGCCAGCAGCTTCCCAGGAGATAACTATGGCTACACCTTC.

This clonotype was counted many times. This chain uses TRBV4-1 with TRBJ1-2; TRBD1 agrees at 7 bases. CDR3 size: 16 residues. The V gene end was trimmed by 8 bases and the J gene end by 4 bases; junction bases not matched to a gene: 16. Germline assignment: CDR1 MGHRA and CDR2 YSYEKL. The CDR3 coding sequence is TGCGCCAGCCGCGAAACTCCGGGACAGAGGGTCTATGGCTACACCTTC. As protein: CASRETPGQRVYGYTF.

This clonotype was recorded many times. The chain is built from TRBV7-8 and TRBJ2-1, with D possibly matching TRBD2 (5 bases). Trimming pared 2 bases from V and 0 bases from J, leaving 8 bases between. The CDR3 extends over 15 amino acids. The germline V gene has CDR1 SGHVS and CDR2 FQNEAQ. CDR3: CASSLRRVSYNEQFF. The CDR3 DNA reads TGTGCCAGCAGCTTAAGGCGGGTCTCCTACAATGAGCAGTTCTTC.

In its sample, this clonotype was seen many times. The rearrangement links TRBV7-9 to TRBJ1-5; 7 bases are shared with TRBD1. CDR3 length: 14 amino acids. J gave up 4 bases and V 4 bases, and 4 bases lay outside the gene matches. Per germline, CDR1 SEHNR and CDR2 FQNEAQ (reference sequence). The CDR3 DNA follows: TGTGCCAGCAGCTCGGACAGGACTAATCAGCCCCAGCATTTT. It codes for CASSSDRTNQPQHF.

This clonotype has a count of ten or more. The chain links TRBV12-3 or TRBV12-4 to TRBJ2-3; 7 positions match TRBD2. V gave up 1 base and J gave up 10 bases; unmatched junction bases: 5. The CDR3 length is 13 residues. The DNA for the CDR3 is TGTGCCAGCAGTTTAGGCGTAGCGGGTGCGCAGTATTTT. Protein product: CASSLGVAGAQYF.

This clonotype has at least ten counts. The chain is built from TRBV12-3 or TRBV12-4 and TRBJ2-5; possible D gene TRBD1, 5 bases. The V and J ends lost 3 bases and 1 base respectively, with 9 bases between them. The CDR3 has 14 amino acids. The CDR3, as DNA: TGTGCCAGCAGTTTTCCTCAGGGCCAAGAGACCCAGTACTTC. This codes for CASSFPQGQETQYF.

In this sample, this clonotype turned up many times. The V gene is TRBV2, the J gene TRBJ1-2, with D maybe TRBD1 (6 bases). Trimming shortened V by 5 bases and J by 7 bases, and 23 bases separated the two germline ends. CDR1 is SNHLY and CDR2 is FYNNEI in the germline V gene. CDR3 length: 16 amino acids. This CDR3 is CASSLRGASYSGGYTF. As DNA, the CDR3 is TGTGCCAGCAGTTTAAGGGGGGCCAGCTACTCGGGTGGCTACACCTTC.

Only a few counts were recorded for this clonotype. A junction end diverges from the germline sequence, so it may reflect a read error. The rearrangement links TRBV5-8 to TRBJ2-3, with D maybe TRBD2 (5 bases). The CDR3 runs 16 residues. Germline values: CDR1 SGHTS, CDR2 YDEGEE. The CDR3 is CASSQFPGNHPDTQYF. CDR3 nucleotides: TGCGCCAGCAGCCAATTTCCGGGAAACCACCCAGATACGCAGTATTTT.

This clonotype was seen ten or more times. CDR3 bases: TGTGCCACGCTCGGACAGGGTTCGGGGAGCTATGGCTACACCTTC. It codes for CATLGQGSGSYGYTF. V usage is TRBV7-2 and J usage is TRBJ1-2; TRBD1 matches at 8 bases. Trimming removed 10 bases from V and 4 bases from J; junction bases left unmatched: 14. Germline V gene lookup returns CDR1 SGHTA and CDR2 FQGNSA. CDR3 size: 15 residues.

This clonotype was observed at least ten times. The gene calls are TRBV30 and TRBJ2-5; TRBD2 agrees at 10 bases. Germline trimming cut 1 base from V and 4 bases from J; bases unmatched to any gene: 6. The CDR3 is made up of 15 amino acids. Germline V gives CDR1 GTSNPN, CDR2 SVGIG (reference sequence). CDR3 sequence: CAWSGLAGVRETQYF. DNA for the CDR3: TGTGCCTGGAGTGGGCTAGCGGGAGTGCGAGAGACCCAGTACTTC.

Regarding this clonotype: A much larger clone is a single base away; this may be a read error. The chain couples TRBV6-2 or TRBV6-3 to TRBJ2-7, with a tentative D call TRBD1 (6 bases). V was cut by 2 bases and J by 9 bases, with 11 bases left in between. The CDR3 sequence is 12 residues long. Germline CDR1 MNHEY, CDR2 SVGEGT. The DNA of the CDR3 is TGTGCCAGCAGTTACGGAGGCAGGGGGCAGTACTTC. As protein: CASSYGGRGQYF.

This clonotype was picked up many times. The CDR3 protein is CASSPTLSGGWTSTDTQYF. In DNA, the CDR3 is TGCGCCAGCAGCCCCACCCTATCGGGAGGGTGGACCAGCACAGATACGCAGTATTTT. This chain connects TRBV5-1 to TRBJ2-3, with 8 bases fitting TRBD2. Germline values: CDR1 SGHRS, CDR2 YFSETQ. Trimming removed 4 bases from V and 0 bases from J; junction bases left unmatched: 16. CDR3 length: 19 amino acids.

The rearrangement uses TRBV29-1 and TRBJ2-1, with D perhaps matching TRBD1 or TRBD2 (7 bases each). Germline V lookup: CDR1 SQVTM, CDR2 ANQGSEA. The CDR3 consists of 15 residues. The ends were cut back, 6 bases at V and 8 bases at J, with 23 bases in the middle. CDR3 coding DNA: TGCAGCGTCTGGGGGGAGGGGGCGCGGGTGGATGAGCAGTTCTTC. It encodes CSVWGEGARVDEQFF.

This clonotype occurred many times. The rearrangement joins TRBV7-9 to TRBJ1-4; D might be TRBD1 (5 bases). The V and J ends lost 1 base and 5 bases respectively, with 8 bases between them. Germline values: CDR1 SEHNR, CDR2 FQNEAQ (reference sequence). This CDR3 comprises 14 residues. The CDR3, as DNA: TGTGCCAGCAGCTTAGTACCAGGGAATGAAAAACTGTTTTTT. It translates to CASSLVPGNEKLFF.

This clonotype was recorded many times. The rearrangement links TRBV29-1 to TRBJ2-1; TRBD2 matches 12 bases. The germline V gene has CDR1 SQVTM and CDR2 ANQGSEA. The CDR3 is 16 residues long. With V trimmed by 6 bases and J by 9 bases, 15 bases remained unmatched. The CDR3 loop reads CSVGGLAGGPIGEQFF. CDR3 DNA sequence: TGCAGCGTGGGGGGCCTAGCGGGAGGGCCAATAGGTGAGCAGTTCTTC.

This clonotype has at least ten counts. The chain uses TRBV7-2 and TRBJ2-5; D ambiguous. The CDR3 runs to 14 residues. The germline CDR1 and CDR2 sequences are SGHTA and FQGNSA. V lost 2 bases and J 5 bases, leaving 12 bases between the germline ends. The CDR3 DNA sequence: TGTGCCAGCAGCTTAAAGCTACTCTACGAGACCCAGTACTTC. Protein product: CASSLKLLYETQYF.

This clonotype was counted only a few times. One end of the junction varies from germline; a read error may be responsible. The chain uses TRBV19 and TRBJ1-1, with a possible D match to TRBD1 (5 bases). The CDR3 has 12 amino acids. Germline-derived CDR1 and CDR2 are LNHDA and SQIVND (reference sequence). The CDR3 DNA follows: TGTACCAGTAGGGACTCCGTGGCTGAAGCTTTCTTT. Translation: CTSRDSVAEAFF.

The DNA of the CDR3 is TGTGCCAGCAGGCCCGACTTGGGGGGGACCCGAGATACGCAGTATTTT. Amino acid sequence: CASRPDLGGTRDTQYF. V usage is TRBV2 and J usage is TRBJ2-3; 7 bases fit TRBD2. Germline V gene sequence: CDR1 SNHLY, CDR2 FYNNEI. The CDR3 runs to 16 residues. V shed 6 bases, J shed 5 bases, and the junction held 14 bases outside the gene matches.

This clonotype was observed many times. The V gene is TRBV11-2, the J gene TRBJ2-7; no clear D gene. This CDR3 has 12 residues. Trimming took off 0 bases at V and 2 bases at J, with 2 bases between the two ends. Germline V gene lookup returns CDR1 SGHAT and CDR2 FQNNGV. The CDR3 nucleotides read TGTGCCAGCAGCTTAGATCCCTACGAGCAGTACTTC. It is translated as CASSLDPYEQYF.

J is TRBJ2-3 and V is TRBV19; 10 positions agree with TRBD2. Trimming removed 7 bases from V and 1 base from J; junction bases left unmatched: 5. In germline, CDR1 is LNHDA, CDR2 SQIVND (reference sequence). CDR3 size: 15 residues. The CDR3 here is CASMVAGGRTDTQYF. The CDR3 DNA reads TGTGCCAGTATGGTAGCGGGGGGCCGCACAGATACGCAGTATTTT. The full variable domain, rest sourced from reference TRBV19 and TRBJ2-3, is DGGITQSPKYLFRKEGQNVTLSCEQNLNHDAMYWYRQDPGQGLRLIYYSQIVNDFQKGDIAEGYSVSREKKESFPLTVTSAQKNPTAFYLCASMVAGGRTDTQYFGPGTRLTVL.

This clonotype was seen ten or more times. The chain joins TRBV27 to TRBJ2-3; TRBD2 agrees at 7 bases. The germline gives CDR1 MNHEY, CDR2 SMNVEV (reference sequence). This CDR3 spans 15 amino acids. With 2 bases clipped from V and 2 bases from J, the junction kept 4 bases outside the gene matches. CDR3 DNA: TGTGCCAGCAGTTTACTTCTAGCGGACACAGATACGCAGTATTTT. It translates to CASSLLLADTDTQYF.

As concerns this clonotype: This may come from a read error, since a much larger clone is one base off. V and J are TRBV6-1 and TRBJ2-7; D may be TRBD2 (6 bases). Germline loops: CDR1 MNHNS, CDR2 SASEGT. The CDR3 totals 15 residues. The CDR3 loop reads CSSGGRESSSYEQYF. CDR3 DNA sequence: TGTTCCAGCGGCGGCCGGGAGTCCAGCTCCTACGAGCAGTACTTC.

This clonotype was recorded at least ten times. This chain uses TRBV20-1 with TRBJ2-3; D remains ambiguous. Deletions cut 4 bases from V and 0 bases from J, with 14 bases between. The length of the CDR3 is 15 residues. The germline gives CDR1 DFQATT, CDR2 SNEGSKA (reference sequence). CDR3 protein: CSATLGRVSTDTQYF. CDR3 nucleotides: TGCAGTGCTACGCTAGGCCGGGTTAGCACAGATACGCAGTATTTT.

The table lists this clonotype with many counts. The chain has TRBV5-6 and TRBJ2-7; D ambiguous. Per germline, CDR1 SGHDT and CDR2 YYEEEE. Trimming removed 4 bases at V and 1 base at J, with 12 bases between. This CDR3 is 14 amino acids long. CDR3 residues: CASSMTLGSYEQYF. The CDR3 DNA reads as TGTGCCAGCAGCATGACTCTCGGTTCCTACGAGCAGTACTTC.